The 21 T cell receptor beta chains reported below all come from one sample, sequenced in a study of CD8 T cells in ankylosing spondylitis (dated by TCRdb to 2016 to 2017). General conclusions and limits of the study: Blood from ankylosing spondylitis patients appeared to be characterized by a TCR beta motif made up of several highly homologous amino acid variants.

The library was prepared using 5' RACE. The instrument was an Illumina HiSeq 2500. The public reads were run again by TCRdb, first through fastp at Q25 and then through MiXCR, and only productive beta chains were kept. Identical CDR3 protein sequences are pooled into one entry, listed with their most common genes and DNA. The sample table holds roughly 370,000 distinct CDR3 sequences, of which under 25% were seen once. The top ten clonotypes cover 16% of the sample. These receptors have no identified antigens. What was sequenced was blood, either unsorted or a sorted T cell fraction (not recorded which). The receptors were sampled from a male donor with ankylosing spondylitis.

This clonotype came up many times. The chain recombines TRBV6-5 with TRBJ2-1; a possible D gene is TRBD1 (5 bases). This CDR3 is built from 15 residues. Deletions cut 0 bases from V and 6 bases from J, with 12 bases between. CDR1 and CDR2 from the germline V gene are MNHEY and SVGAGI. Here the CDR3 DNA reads TGTGCCAGCAGTTACTCGCGGACACTCTTCAATGAGCAGTTCTTC. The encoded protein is CASSYSRTLFNEQFF.

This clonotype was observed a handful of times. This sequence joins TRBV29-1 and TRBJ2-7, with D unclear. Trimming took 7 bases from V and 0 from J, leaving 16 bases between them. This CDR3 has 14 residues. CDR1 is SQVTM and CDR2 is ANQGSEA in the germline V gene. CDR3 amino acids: CSARLAWDSYEQYF. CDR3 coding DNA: TGCAGCGCCCGCCTGGCTTGGGACTCCTACGAGCAGTACTTC.

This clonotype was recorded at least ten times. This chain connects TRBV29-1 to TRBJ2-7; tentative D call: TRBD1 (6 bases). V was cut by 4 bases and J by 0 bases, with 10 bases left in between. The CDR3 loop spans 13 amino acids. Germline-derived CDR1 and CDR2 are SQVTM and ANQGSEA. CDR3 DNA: TGCAGCGTTGGGACGACAGGCTCCTACGAGCAGTACTTC. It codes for CSVGTTGSYEQYF.

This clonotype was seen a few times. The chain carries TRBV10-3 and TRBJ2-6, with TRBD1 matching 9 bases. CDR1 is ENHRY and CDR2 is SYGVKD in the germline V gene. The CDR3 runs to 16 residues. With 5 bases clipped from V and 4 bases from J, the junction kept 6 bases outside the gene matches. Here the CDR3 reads CAISPGTGSGANVLTF. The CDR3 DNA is TGTGCCATCAGTCCCGGGACAGGGAGCGGGGCCAACGTCCTGACTTTC.

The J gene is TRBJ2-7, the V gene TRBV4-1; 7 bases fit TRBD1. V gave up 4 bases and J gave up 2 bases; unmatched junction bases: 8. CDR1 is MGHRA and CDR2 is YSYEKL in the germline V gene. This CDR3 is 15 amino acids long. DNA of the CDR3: TGCGCCAGCAGCCCGACAGGGTCCCATCCCTACGAGCAGTACTTC. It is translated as CASSPTGSHPYEQYF.

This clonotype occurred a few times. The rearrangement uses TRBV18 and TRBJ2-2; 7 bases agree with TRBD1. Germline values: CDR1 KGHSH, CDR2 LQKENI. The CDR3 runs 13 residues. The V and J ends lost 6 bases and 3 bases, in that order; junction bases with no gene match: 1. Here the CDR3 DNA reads TGTGCCAGCTCCGGGACAGACACCGGGGAGCTGTTTTTT. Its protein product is CASSGTDTGELFF.

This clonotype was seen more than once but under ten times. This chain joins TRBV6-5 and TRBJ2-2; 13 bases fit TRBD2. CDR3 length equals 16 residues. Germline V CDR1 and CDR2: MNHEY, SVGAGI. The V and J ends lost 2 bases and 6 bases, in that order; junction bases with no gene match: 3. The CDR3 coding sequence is TGTGCCAGCAGTTACGGACTAGCGGGAGCCCCCGGGGAGCTGTTTTTT. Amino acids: CASSYGLAGAPGELFF.

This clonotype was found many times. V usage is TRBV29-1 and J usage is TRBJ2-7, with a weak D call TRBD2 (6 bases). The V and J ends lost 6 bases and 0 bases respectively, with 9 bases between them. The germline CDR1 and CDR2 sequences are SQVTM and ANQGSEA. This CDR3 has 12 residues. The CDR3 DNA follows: TGCAGCGTCAGGACTACCTCCTACGAGCAGTACTTC. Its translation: CSVRTTSYEQYF.

The CDR3 loop reads CASSQDYRGGGYTF. The CDR3 DNA follows: TGCGCCAGCAGCCAAGACTACAGGGGGGGTGGCTACACCTTC. The chain combines TRBV4-3 with TRBJ1-2; 8 bases fit TRBD1. V lost 0 bases and J lost 7; bases outside the gene matches: 4. The length of the CDR3 is 14 residues. Germline CDR1 LGHNA, CDR2 YSLEER.

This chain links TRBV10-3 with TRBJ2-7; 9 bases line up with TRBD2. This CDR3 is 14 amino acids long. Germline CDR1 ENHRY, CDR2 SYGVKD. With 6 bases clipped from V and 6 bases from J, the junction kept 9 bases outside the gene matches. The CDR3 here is CAISLGTSFAEQYF. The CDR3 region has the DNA TGTGCCATCAGCCTCGGGACTAGCTTTGCCGAGCAGTACTTC.

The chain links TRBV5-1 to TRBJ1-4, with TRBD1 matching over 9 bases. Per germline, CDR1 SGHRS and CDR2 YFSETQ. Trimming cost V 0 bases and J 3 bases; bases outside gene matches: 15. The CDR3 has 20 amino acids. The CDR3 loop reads CASSLVPPGQGREANEKLFF. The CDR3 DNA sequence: TGCGCCAGCAGCTTGGTGCCCCCGGGACAGGGAAGGGAGGCTAATGAAAAACTGTTTTTT.

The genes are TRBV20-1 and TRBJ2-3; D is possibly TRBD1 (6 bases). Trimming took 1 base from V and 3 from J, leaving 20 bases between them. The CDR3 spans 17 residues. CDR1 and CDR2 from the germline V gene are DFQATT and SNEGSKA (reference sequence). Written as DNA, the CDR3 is TGCAGTGCTAGAGTTGGGGGCGGAACCTTATATACAGATACGCAGTATTTT. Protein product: CSARVGGGTLYTDTQYF.

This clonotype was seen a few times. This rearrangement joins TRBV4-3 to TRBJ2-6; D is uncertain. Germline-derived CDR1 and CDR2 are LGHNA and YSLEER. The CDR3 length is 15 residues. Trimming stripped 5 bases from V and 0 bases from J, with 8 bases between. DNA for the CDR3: TGCGCCAGCAGCGGTGAGAGCTCTGGGGCCAACGTCCTGACTTTC. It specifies CASSGESSGANVLTF.

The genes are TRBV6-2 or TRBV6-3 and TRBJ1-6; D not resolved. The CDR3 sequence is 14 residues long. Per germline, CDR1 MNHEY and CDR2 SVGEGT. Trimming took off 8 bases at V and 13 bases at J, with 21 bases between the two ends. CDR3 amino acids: CASRDGGEFTPLHF. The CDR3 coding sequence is TGTGCCAGCCGCGACGGAGGTGAATTCACGCCCCTCCACTTT.

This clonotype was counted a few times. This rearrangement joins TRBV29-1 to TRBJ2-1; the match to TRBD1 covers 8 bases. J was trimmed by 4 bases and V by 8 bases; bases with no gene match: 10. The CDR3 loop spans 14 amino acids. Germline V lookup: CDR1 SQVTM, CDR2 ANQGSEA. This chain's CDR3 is CSINPGTGYNEQFF. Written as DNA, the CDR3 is TGCAGCATCAACCCCGGGACAGGTTACAATGAGCAGTTCTTC.

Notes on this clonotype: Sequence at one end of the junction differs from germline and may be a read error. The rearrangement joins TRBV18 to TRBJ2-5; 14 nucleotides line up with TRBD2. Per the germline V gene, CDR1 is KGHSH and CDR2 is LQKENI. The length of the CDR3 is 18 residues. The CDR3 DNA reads TGTGCCCGCTCACCACTCAGACTAGCGGGAGGGCCGGGAGAGACCCAGTACTTC. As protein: CARSPLRLAGGPGETQYF.

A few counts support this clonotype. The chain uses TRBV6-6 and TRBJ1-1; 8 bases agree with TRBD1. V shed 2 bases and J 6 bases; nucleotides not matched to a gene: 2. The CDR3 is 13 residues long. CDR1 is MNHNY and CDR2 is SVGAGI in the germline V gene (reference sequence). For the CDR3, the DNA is TGTGCCAGCAGTTACGGACAGGGTGCTGAAGCTTTCTTT. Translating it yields CASSYGQGAEAFF.

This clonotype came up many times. The chain's CDR3 is CSARDPGLADNEQFF. The CDR3 DNA is TGCAGTGCTAGAGACCCGGGACTAGCGGACAATGAGCAGTTCTTC. The V and J genes are TRBV20-1 and TRBJ2-1; 11 nucleotides match TRBD2. The germline gives CDR1 DFQATT, CDR2 SNEGSKA (reference sequence). V gave up 0 bases and J gave up 5 bases; unmatched junction bases: 3. This CDR3 comprises 15 residues.

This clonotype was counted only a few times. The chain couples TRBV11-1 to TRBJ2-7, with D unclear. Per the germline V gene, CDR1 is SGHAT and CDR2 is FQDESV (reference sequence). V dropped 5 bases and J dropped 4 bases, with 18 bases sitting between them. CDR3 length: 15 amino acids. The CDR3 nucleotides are TGTGCCAGCAGCAAGTCGGTCGTGGGGTCGTACGAGCAGTACTTC. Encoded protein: CASSKSVVGSYEQYF.

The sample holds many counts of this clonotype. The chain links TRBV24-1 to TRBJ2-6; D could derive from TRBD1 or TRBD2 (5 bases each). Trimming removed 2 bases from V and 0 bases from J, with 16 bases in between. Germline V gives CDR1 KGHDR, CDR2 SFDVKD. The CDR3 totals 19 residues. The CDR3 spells CATSDSIRDRASGANVLTF. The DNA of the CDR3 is TGTGCCACCAGTGATTCCATCCGGGACCGCGCCTCTGGGGCCAACGTCCTGACTTTC.

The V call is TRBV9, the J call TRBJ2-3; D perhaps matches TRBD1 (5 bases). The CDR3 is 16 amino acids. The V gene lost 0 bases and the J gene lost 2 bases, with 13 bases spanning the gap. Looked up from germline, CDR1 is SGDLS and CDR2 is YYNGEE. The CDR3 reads CASSVEPGISTDTQYF. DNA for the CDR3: TGTGCCAGCAGCGTAGAGCCAGGGATTTCCACAGATACGCAGTATTTT.